A selection of T cell receptor beta chains follows, all from one sample in a study of cytomegalovirus exposure and HLA in healthy donors. Measured with immunoSEQ multiplex PCR; TCRdb has only the in-frame clones, and not every one. This sample lists 200,000 or so clones; its ten largest clones have roughly 1.1%. The sequencing sample was made of PBMCs. These receptor sequences come from a girl aged 2-10 years in good health and CMV-seropositive. The CDR3 runs from the conserved cysteine through the conserved F or W. D genes are given only for firm matches.

d_gene,j_gene,v_gene,CDR3nt,CDR3aa
.,TRBJ2-1,TRBV6-6,TGTGCCAGCAGGCTATATCTAACGGAGTACAATGAGCAGTTCTTC,CASRLYLTEYNEQFF
.,TRBJ1-5,TRBV6-1,TGTGCCAGCAGTGAATCGGGGAGGCCCCAGCATTTT,CASSESGRPQHF
.,TRBJ2-3,TRBV6-5,TGTGCCAGTACGACAGGAGATACGCAGTATTTT,CASTTGDTQYF
.,TRBJ2-5,TRBV5-1,TGCGCCAGCAGTAGGGCAGGGGAAGAGACCCAGTACTTC,CASSRAGEETQYF
TRBD2,TRBJ2-1,TRBV2,TGTGCCAGTAATTTGGTGGGAGGGAGCTCCTACAATGAGCAGTTCTTC,CASNLVGGSSYNEQFF
TRBD1,TRBJ1-6,TRBV5-4,TGTGCCAGCAGCTCCCAGAGGGGGCGTAATTCACCCCTCCACTTT,CASSSQRGRNSPLHF
.,TRBJ1-2,TRBV11-2,TGTGCCAGCAGCTTGCGGCGCCAGGGGCGCAAGACGGGTGGCTACACCTTC,CASSLRRQGRKTGGYTF
.,TRBJ1-2,TRBV7-2,TGTGCCAGCACCGAAGGGGGGGGCTACTATGGCTACACCTTC,CASTEGGGYYGYTF
TRBD1,TRBJ2-7,TRBV6-1,TGTGCCAGCAGTGAAGCTGGACCCGGGACAGGATTATACGAGCAGTACTTC,CASSEAGPGTGLYEQYF
.,TRBJ2-5,TRBV6-5,TGTGCCAGCAGTTACTCGCGGGAAGAGACCCAGTACTTC,CASSYSREETQYF
.,TRBJ1-1,TRBV28,TGTGCCAGCAGTTTGATGGCCCCTGAAGCTTTCTTT,CASSLMAPEAFF
.,TRBJ1-5,TRBV7-2,TGTGCCAGCAGCTTAGTGGCTCAGGCCGGGGGGCAGCCCCAGCATTTT,CASSLVAQAGGQPQHF
TRBD1,TRBJ2-7,TRBV28,TGTGCCAGTTGCCGGGACAGACTCTACGAGCAGTACTTC,CASCRDRLYEQYF
TRBD2,TRBJ2-7,TRBV6-1,TGTGCCAGCAGTGAGGGACTAGTAGTCTACGAGCAGTACTTC,CASSEGLVVYEQYF
TRBD1,TRBJ2-3,TRBV7-2,TGTGCCAGCAGCTTTAACGGACAGGGAACAGATACGCAGTATTTT,CASSFNGQGTDTQYF
.,TRBJ1-1,TRBV11-2,TGTGCCAGCAGCTTAGCCAGGGTGGTTGAAGCTTTCTTT,CASSLARVVEAFF
TRBD1,TRBJ2-6,TRBV5-1,TGCGCCAGCACCGGGACAGGGGTGTCCGGGGCCAACGTCCTGACTTTC,CASTGTGVSGANVLTF
.,TRBJ2-7,TRBV28,TGTGCCAGCAACGAACAGGGTAGATACGAGCAGTACTTC,CASNEQGRYEQYF
TRBD2,TRBJ2-1,TRBV5-4,TGTGCCAGCAGCTTGGTATCGGGGGGCAATGAGCAGTTCTTC,CASSLVSGGNEQFF
.,TRBJ1-2,TRBV30,TGTGCCTGGAGTGTTCCGGGGAGCGGAACCAGAGGTCACTTC,CAWSVPGSGTRGHF
.,TRBJ1-1,TRBV28,TGTGCCAGCAGTTCCCGGACAGTTGGGTTTGGTGAAGCTTTCTTT,CASSSRTVGFGEAFF
.,TRBJ1-5,TRBV4-1,TGCGCCAGCAGCCAGAGCCTCGGGACACCTAATCAGCCCCAGCATTTT,CASSQSLGTPNQPQHF
.,TRBJ2-6,TRBV27,TGTGCCAGCAGCTACTTATATGGGCGAAGCTCTGGGGCCAACGTCCTGACTTTC,CASSYLYGRSSGANVLTF
.,TRBJ2-7,TRBV28,TGTGCCAGCAGCCGAAACCGGGACGAGCAGTACTTC,CASSRNRDEQYF
TRBD2,TRBJ2-3,TRBV27,TGTGCCAGCAGTTTAGACGAGGGAGGGCAAGGGACAGATACGCAGTATTTT,CASSLDEGGQGTDTQYF
.,TRBJ2-7,TRBV6-6,TGTGCCAGCAGTTATGCAGGTCAATACGAGCAGTACTTC,CASSYAGQYEQYF
TRBD1,TRBJ2-1,TRBV28,TGTGCCAGCAGTTCTCAACAGGGGATAGGTAGGAATGAGCAGTTCTTC,CASSSQQGIGRNEQFF
TRBD1,TRBJ1-4,TRBV5-1,TGCGCCAGCAGGACAGGGCCCGGTGTTCGTGAAAAACTGTTTTTT,CASRTGPGVREKLFF
.,TRBJ2-2,TRBV7-3,TGTGCCAGCAGCCGACAGACGGCAGGGGAGCTGTTTTTT,CASSRQTAGELFF
.,TRBJ2-3,TRBV18,TGTGCCAGCTCACCACTAGGGGTAGGAGATACGCAGTATTTT,CASSPLGVGDTQYF
.,TRBJ1-5,TRBV11-2,TGTGCCAGCAGCCCGCAGGGTAATAGCAATCAGCCCCAGCATTTT,CASSPQGNSNQPQHF
TRBD1,TRBJ1-5,TRBV27,TGTGCCAGCAGTTTGACAGGGAATCAGCCCCAGCATTTT,CASSLTGNQPQHF
.,TRBJ1-1,TRBV27,TGTGCCAGCAGGCCAGGGGTTTGGGTCGTAGCTGAAGCTTTCTTT,CASRPGVWVVAEAFF
TRBD1,TRBJ2-5,TRBV15,TGTGCCACCAGCAGAGGACAGGGTAGGGAAGAGACCCAGTACTTC,CATSRGQGREETQYF
.,TRBJ2-5,TRBV5-4,TGTGCCAGCAGCTTTGGCAGGGAAGAGACCCAGTACTTC,CASSFGREETQYF
TRBD1,TRBJ2-7,TRBV19,TGTGCCAGTAGTAGACGTGAGACAGGGGCCTACGAGCAGTACTTC,CASSRRETGAYEQYF
TRBD2,TRBJ2-2,TRBV7-2,TGTGCCAGCAGCTTAGTCGGACTAGCGCCGAACACCGGGGAGCTGTTTTTT,CASSLVGLAPNTGELFF
TRBD1,TRBJ1-2,TRBV19,TGTGCCAGTAGTACCCACGGGACAGGGTATGGCTACACCTTC,CASSTHGTGYGYTF
.,TRBJ2-3,TRBV6-1,TGTGCCAGCAGACTAGCTAGCACAGATACGCAGTATTTT,CASRLASTDTQYF
TRBD1,TRBJ2-2,TRBV5-1,TGCGCCAGCAGCACCGAACAGGGGATGAACACCGGGGAGCTGTTTTTT,CASSTEQGMNTGELFF
.,TRBJ2-5,TRBV5-4,TGTGCCAGCAGCTACACGATGACAGCTTACCAAGAGACCCAGTACTTC,CASSYTMTAYQETQYF
.,TRBJ1-4,TRBV27,TGTGCCAGCAGTAACAGGGCTGGTAATGAAAAACTGTTTTTT,CASSNRAGNEKLFF
TRBD1,TRBJ1-1,TRBV28,TGTGCCAGCAGTTTGACAGGGGCGAACACTGAAGCTTTCTTT,CASSLTGANTEAFF
.,TRBJ1-6,TRBV28,TGTGCCAGCAGTTTACGTTCACCCCTCCACTTT,CASSLRSPLHF
.,TRBJ2-1,TRBV5-1,TGCGCCAGCAGCCGGGGGTATAATGAGCAGTTCTTC,CASSRGYNEQFF
.,TRBJ1-4,TRBV7-9,TGTGCCAGCAGACCCGGACAGACTAATGAAAAACTGTTTTTT,CASRPGQTNEKLFF
TRBD2,TRBJ2-1,TRBV4-1,TGCGCCAGCAGCCAAGTTGAGACTAGCGGACGGGAGCAGTTCTTC,CASSQVETSGREQFF
TRBD1,TRBJ1-3,TRBV10-3,TGTGCCATCAGTGGCGGGACAGCCTTCTCTGGAAACACCATATATTTT,CAISGGTAFSGNTIYF
TRBD1,TRBJ1-1,TRBV7-9,TGTGCCAGCAGACAAGCCACAGGGGTAGGTGAAGCTTTCTTT,CASRQATGVGEAFF
TRBD1,TRBJ1-5,TRBV28,TGTGCCAGCAGTTTAATCTCCGGGACAGGTAATCAGCCCCAGCATTTT,CASSLISGTGNQPQHF
.,TRBJ2-1,TRBV5-1,TGCGCCAGCTGGGGGGAAGGCAGGAATTACAATGAGCAGTTCTTC,CASWGEGRNYNEQFF
.,TRBJ1-1,TRBV10-1,TGCGCCAGCAGTGACAGGTACACTGAAGCTTTCTTT,CASSDRYTEAFF
TRBD1,TRBJ1-4,TRBV28,TGTGCCAGCAGTTCCCTCTCAGGGGGGCCCAATGAAAAACTGTTTTTT,CASSSLSGGPNEKLFF
.,TRBJ1-3,TRBV10-3,TGTGCCATCAGTGAAGGGAGAGCTGGCTCTGGAAACACCATATATTTT,CAISEGRAGSGNTIYF
.,TRBJ2-7,TRBV28,TGTGCCAGCAGCCTCGGGTACGAGCAGTACTTC,CASSLGYEQYF
TRBD2,TRBJ2-3,TRBV4-1,TGCGCCAGCAGCCAAGATGGAACGGGACTAGCGGCCACAGATACGCAGTATTTT,CASSQDGTGLAATDTQYF
TRBD1,TRBJ1-2,TRBV29-1,TGCAGCGTTGAACCGGGACAGGGTATCTTTGGCTACACCTTC,CSVEPGQGIFGYTF
TRBD2,TRBJ2-7,TRBV6-5,TGTGCCAGCACCCAATTAAGCGGGAGAGGGGAGCAGTACTTC,CASTQLSGRGEQYF
TRBD1,TRBJ2-7,TRBV7-9,TGTGCCAGCAGCCCCCCCCGCGTGGGACAGGGGTACGAGCAGTACTTC,CASSPPRVGQGYEQYF